This entry lists 3 T cell receptor beta chains sequenced from one sample in a study of persistence of HIV-infected CD4 T cells. This was the immunoSEQ version 4 assay in survey mode. This table comes from immunoSEQ multiplex PCR, and its TCRdb copy is limited to in-frame clones, with some not included. This sample has tens of thousands of clones, with around 75% found just once. Lysates of CMV-infected fibroblasts at around 10 ug/mL stimulated these cells. Memory cells lacking CD40L and CD69 with high CD45RO were sorted. The antigens these receptors bind are not known. Material: CD4+ T cells sorted from PBMCs after roughly 18-hour stimulation, obtained from a patient who received antiretroviral therapy. The receptor set was obtained from an adult man with HIV who was CMV-seropositive.

J is TRBJ2-7 and V is TRBV7-6; 9 bases agree with TRBD2. CDR1 SGHVS and CDR2 FNYEAQ come from the germline V gene. This CDR3 has 13 residues. Losses at the gene ends were 5 bases for V and 5 bases for J; bases not matched to a gene: 4. The CDR3 coding sequence is TGTGCCAGCAGCATGACTAGCGGAGACGAGCAGTACTTC. Amino acid sequence: CASSMTSGDEQYF.

The sample holds a few counts of this clone. This chain connects TRBV4-1 to TRBJ2-5; 8 bases match TRBD1. The J segment lost 4 bases and the V segment lost 6 bases, leaving 10 bases of the junction unmatched. The CDR3 has 15 amino acids. Germline CDR1 is MGHRA and CDR2 is YSYEKL. The CDR3 reads CASRPISTGGETQYF. CDR3 DNA: TGCGCCAGCAGACCCATAAGTACAGGGGGAGAGACCCAGTACTTC.

The J gene is TRBJ2-7, the V gene TRBV7-2; 7 nucleotides line up with TRBD1. Trimming removed 4 bases from V and 3 bases from J; junction bases left unmatched: 3. The CDR3 contains 13 residues. Germline lookup yields CDR1 SGHTA and CDR2 FQGNSA. The DNA of the CDR3 is TGTGCCAGCAGCTCGACAGGGATCTACGAGCAGTACTTC. Amino acids: CASSSTGIYEQYF.